This T cell receptor beta chain was sequenced in a study of CD8 T cells in Susac syndrome. Germline V lookup: CDR1 SNHLY, CDR2 FYNNEI. Deletions cut 0 bases from V and 0 bases from J, with 8 bases between. The CDR3 contains 15 residues. RNA in amounts of roughly 0.5 to 1 ug was reverse transcribed with random hexamers. TCRdb re-called the immunoSEQ multiplex PCR reads through MiXCR, storing one row per CDR3 protein. The sample includes approximately 190,000 distinct CDR3 sequences, approximately 95% of them seen just once. The sequence came from a human donor with Susac syndrome. Sequences were obtained from CD8+ T cells from PBMCs. The V call is TRBV2, the J call TRBJ2-5; D not resolved. The DNA for the CDR3 is TGTGCCAGCAGTGAAGCGCTTCAGTACCAAGAGACCCAGTACTTC. It codes for CASSEALQYQETQYF. Full variable domain (remainder filled in from reference TRBV2 and TRBJ2-5): EPEVTQTPSHQVTQMGQEVILRCVPISNHLYFYWYRQILGQKVEFLVSFYNNEISEKSEIFDDQFSVERPDGSNFTLKIRSTKLEDSAMYFCASSEALQYQETQYFGPGTRLLVL.